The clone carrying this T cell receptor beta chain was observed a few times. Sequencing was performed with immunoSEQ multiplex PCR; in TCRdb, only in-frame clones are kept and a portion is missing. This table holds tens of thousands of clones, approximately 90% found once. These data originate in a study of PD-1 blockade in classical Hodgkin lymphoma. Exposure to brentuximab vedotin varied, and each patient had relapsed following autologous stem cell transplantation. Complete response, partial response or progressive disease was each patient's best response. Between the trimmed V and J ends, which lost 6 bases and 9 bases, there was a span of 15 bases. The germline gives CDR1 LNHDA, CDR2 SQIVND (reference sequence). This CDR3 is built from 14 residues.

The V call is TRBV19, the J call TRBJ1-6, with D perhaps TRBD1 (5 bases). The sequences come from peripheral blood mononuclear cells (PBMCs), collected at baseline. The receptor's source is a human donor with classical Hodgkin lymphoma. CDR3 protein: CASRTGGEGSPLHF. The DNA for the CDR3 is TGTGCCAGTAGGACTGGAGGGGAAGGTTCACCCCTCCACTTT.